What follows are 2 T cell receptor beta chains derived from one specimen sequenced in a study of blood T cell repertoires in COVID-19. The table came from immunoSEQ multiplex PCR; TCRdb's copy has only in-frame clones and leaves some out. The top ten hold roughly 5% of the sample, which has around 200,000 clones, 75% to 90% seen once. Specimen: peripheral blood. All receptors come from a human donor in a cohort sampled during active COVID-19.

The chain couples TRBV5-1 to TRBJ1-4; the D is unclear. This CDR3 has 15 residues. The V gene's germline CDR1 is SGHRS and CDR2 YFSETQ. With 0 bases removed from V and 4 bases from J, the gap between germline ends came to 10 bases. For the CDR3, the DNA is TGCGCCAGCAGCTTGGCGCCGGCGGTTAATGAAAAACTGTTTTTT. This translates into CASSLAPAVNEKLFF.

The rearrangement uses TRBV13 and TRBJ1-1; 7 nucleotides agree with TRBD1. J gave up 6 bases and V 5 bases, and 9 bases lay outside the gene matches. Germline CDR1 and CDR2: PRHDT and FYEKMQ (reference sequence). This CDR3 is built from 14 residues. The CDR3 spells CASSPTTGVAEAFF. CDR3 nucleotide sequence: TGTGCCAGCAGCCCAACAACAGGGGTGGCTGAAGCTTTCTTT.